Listed below are T cell receptor beta chains from one sample, sequenced in a study of STAT5B mutations in CD4+ large granular lymphocyte leukemia. The assay was immunoSEQ multiplex PCR, and TCRdb's table has in-frame clones only and misses some. This table has fewer than 30,000 clones, 65% to 80% appearing once. The specimen was CD4+ T cells from blood buffy coats. The receptors stem from a human donor in good health. Both conserved end residues are part of each CDR3. The D gene is left open where the match is weak. Size values are once, few and many counts, or a class for expanded clones, and some rows have none.

j_call | v_call | d_call | clone_size | cdr3_aa | cdr3_nt
TRBJ1-1 | TRBV29-1 | NA | NA | CSAGRQGTEAFF | TGCAGCGCGGGACGGCAAGGGACTGAAGCTTTCTTT
TRBJ1-2 | TRBV7-9 | NA | NA | CASSKGGGERYGYTF | TGTGCCAGCTCGAAGGGGGGGGGTGAGCGCTATGGCTACACCTTC
TRBJ1-2 | TRBV6-1 | NA | NA | CASSEPASYGYTF | TGTGCCAGCAGTGAGCCGGCGAGCTATGGCTACACCTTC
TRBJ1-5 | TRBV28 | NA | NA | CASSPRGFPVLHQPQHF | TGTGCCAGCAGCCCTAGGGGGTTCCCCGTCCTCCATCAGCCCCAGCATTTT
TRBJ1-1 | TRBV10-3 | NA | NA | CAINSGGNTEAFF | TGTGCCATCAACAGTGGGGGGAACACTGAAGCTTTCTTT
TRBJ1-5 | TRBV6-5 | TRBD1 | few | CASSPGQSNQPQHF | TGTGCCAGCAGCCCGGGACAGAGCAATCAGCCCCAGCATTTT
TRBJ1-1 | TRBV5-4 | NA | NA | CASSSRGINEAFF | TGTGCCAGCAGCTCCCGGGGGATAAATGAAGCTTTCTTT
TRBJ2-1 | TRBV7-2 | NA | NA | CASSLAWGRSNEQFF | TGTGCCAGCAGCTTAGCGTGGGGCAGATCGAATGAGCAGTTCTTC
TRBJ2-2 | TRBV11-2 | NA | NA | CASSSYTGELFF | TGTGCCAGCAGCAGTTACACCGGGGAGCTGTTTTTT
TRBJ1-6 | TRBV28 | TRBD1 | NA | CASNLGQDNSPLHF | TGTGCCAGCAACCTGGGACAGGATAATTCACCCCTCCACTTT
TRBJ2-7 | TRBV19 | NA | NA | CATRLRAGNYEQYF | TGTGCCACCCGGCTTAGGGCGGGGAACTACGAGCAGTACTTC
TRBJ2-3 | TRBV4-1 | TRBD2 | NA | CASSQDVAGSPYTQYF | TGCGCCAGCAGCCAAGACGTAGCGGGATCGCCGTATACGCAGTATTTT
TRBJ2-1 | TRBV5-4 | NA | NA | CASDVSGGLEINEQFF | TGTGCCAGCGACGTCTCAGGGGGACTCGAAATCAATGAGCAGTTCTTC
TRBJ2-3 | TRBV2 | TRBD1 | NA | CASIRQGAIDTQYF | TGTGCCAGCATAAGGCAGGGGGCTATAGATACGCAGTATTTT
TRBJ2-3 | TRBV27 | NA | NA | CASSLRPGTDTQYF | TGTGCCAGCAGTTTACGGCCAGGCACAGATACGCAGTATTTT
TRBJ1-4 | TRBV2 | NA | NA | CASNGGIGEKLFF | TGTGCCAGCAATGGGGGGATCGGGGAAAAACTGTTTTTT
TRBJ1-2 | TRBV30 | NA | few | CAWSRGNYGYTF | TGTGCCTGGAGTCGGGGGAACTATGGCTACACCTTC
TRBJ1-5 | TRBV5-1 | NA | once | CASSLGENNQPQHF | TGCGCCAGCAGCTTGGGAGAAAACAATCAGCCCCAGCATTTT
TRBJ2-5 | TRBV5-5 | NA | NA | CASSLARQETQYF | TGTGCCAGCAGCTTAGCCAGGCAAGAGACCCAGTACTTC
TRBJ2-3 | TRBV11-2 | NA | NA | CASTKGLMGLTDTQYF | TGTGCCAGCACCAAGGGCCTAATGGGCTTAACAGATACGCAGTATTTT
TRBJ2-1 | TRBV5-1 | TRBD2 | NA | CASSSGGLAGGYNEQFF | TGCGCCAGCAGCTCGGGGGGCTTAGCGGGAGGCTACAATGAGCAGTTCTTC
TRBJ2-2 | TRBV11-3 | NA | NA | CASSPGWGQTNTGELFF | TGTGCCAGCAGCCCCGGGTGGGGGCAAACTAACACCGGGGAGCTGTTTTTT
TRBJ1-4 | TRBV6-1 | NA | NA | CASSGVNEKLFF | TGTGCCAGCAGTGGGGTTAATGAAAAACTGTTTTTT
TRBJ2-1 | TRBV2 | NA | NA | CASRQDLRGNEQFF | TGTGCCAGCAGACAGGACCTCCGGGGCAATGAGCAGTTCTTC
TRBJ1-1 | TRBV10-2 | NA | few | CASSDWGDAEAFF | TGCGCCAGCAGTGATTGGGGTGACGCTGAAGCTTTCTTT
TRBJ2-5 | TRBV27 | NA | once | CASSLFGTQYF | TGTGCCAGCAGTTTATTCGGGACCCAGTACTTC
TRBJ2-5 | TRBV29-1 | TRBD2 | NA | CSVEAGGHETQYF | TGCAGCGTTGAAGCGGGGGGGCACGAGACCCAGTACTTC
TRBJ1-4 | TRBV2 | TRBD1 | NA | CASSDGQGESNEKLFF | TGTGCCAGCAGTGACGGACAGGGGGAATCGAATGAAAAACTGTTTTTT
TRBJ2-1 | TRBV10-2 | TRBD2 | NA | CASSEAGGTNEQFF | TGCGCCAGCAGTGAAGCGGGGGGGACCAATGAGCAGTTCTTC
TRBJ2-5 | TRBV7-9 | NA | NA | CASSLAVGYGETQYF | TGTGCCAGCAGCTTAGCGGTCGGTTATGGAGAGACCCAGTACTTC
TRBJ2-5 | TRBV5-1 | TRBD2 | NA | CASSLWENRLAETQYF | TGCGCCAGCAGCTTATGGGAAAACAGACTAGCTGAGACCCAGTACTTC
TRBJ1-4 | TRBV19 | TRBD1 | few | CASSIQGASNEKLFF | TGTGCCAGTAGTATACAGGGGGCTTCTAATGAAAAACTGTTTTTT
TRBJ1-5 | TRBV6-6 | NA | NA | CASTDDDRYQPQHF | TGTGCCAGCACCGACGATGACAGATATCAGCCCCAGCATTTT
TRBJ2-7 | TRBV28 | TRBD1 | NA | CASSLVGTGAGEQYF | TGTGCCAGCAGTTTAGTCGGGACAGGGGCGGGGGAGCAGTACTTC
TRBJ2-3 | TRBV10-3 | TRBD2 | NA | CASRGGDTQYF | TGTGCCAGCCGCGGGGGAGATACGCAGTATTTT
TRBJ2-5 | TRBV30 | TRBD1 | few | CAWGTGGETQYF | TGTGCCTGGGGGACAGGCGGAGAGACCCAGTACTTC
TRBJ2-2 | TRBV6-5 | TRBD2 | once | CASRGLTNTGELFF | TGTGCCAGCAGGGGACTAACGAACACCGGGGAGCTGTTTTTT
TRBJ1-1 | TRBV2 | NA | few | CASSGSPNTEAFF | TGTGCCAGCAGTGGCAGCCCGAACACTGAAGCTTTCTTT
TRBJ2-1 | TRBV27 | TRBD1 | NA | CATAAGGSYNEQFF | TGTGCCACCGCCGCAGGGGGCTCCTACAATGAGCAGTTCTTC
TRBJ1-5 | TRBV27 | NA | few | CASSIQAGNQPQHF | TGTGCCAGCAGCATACAGGCGGGGAATCAGCCCCAGCATTTT
TRBJ2-1 | TRBV4-1 | NA | once | CASSQEARAQGQFF | TGCGCCAGCAGCCAAGAGGCACGGGCCCAAGGGCAGTTCTTC
TRBJ2-7 | TRBV5-1 | TRBD2 | NA | CASSSSRQTGGAGEQYF | TGCGCCAGCAGCTCCAGCCGTCAAACGGGAGGGGCAGGGGAGCAGTACTTC